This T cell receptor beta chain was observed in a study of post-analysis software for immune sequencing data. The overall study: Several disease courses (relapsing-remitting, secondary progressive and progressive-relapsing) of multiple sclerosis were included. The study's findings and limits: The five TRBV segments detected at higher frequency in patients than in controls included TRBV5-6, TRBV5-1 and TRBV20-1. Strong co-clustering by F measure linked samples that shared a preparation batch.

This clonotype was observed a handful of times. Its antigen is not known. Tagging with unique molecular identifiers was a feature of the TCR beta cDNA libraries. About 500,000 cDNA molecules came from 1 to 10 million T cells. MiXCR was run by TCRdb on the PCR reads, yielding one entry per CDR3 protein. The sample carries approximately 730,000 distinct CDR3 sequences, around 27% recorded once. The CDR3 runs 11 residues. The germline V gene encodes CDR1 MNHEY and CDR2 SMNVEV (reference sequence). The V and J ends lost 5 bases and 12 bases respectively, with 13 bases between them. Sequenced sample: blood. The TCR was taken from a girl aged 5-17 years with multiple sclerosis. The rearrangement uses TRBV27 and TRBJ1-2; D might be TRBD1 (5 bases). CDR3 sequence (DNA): TGTGCCAGCAGTACTCAGGGAGTAGACACCTTC. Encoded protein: CASSTQGVDTF.